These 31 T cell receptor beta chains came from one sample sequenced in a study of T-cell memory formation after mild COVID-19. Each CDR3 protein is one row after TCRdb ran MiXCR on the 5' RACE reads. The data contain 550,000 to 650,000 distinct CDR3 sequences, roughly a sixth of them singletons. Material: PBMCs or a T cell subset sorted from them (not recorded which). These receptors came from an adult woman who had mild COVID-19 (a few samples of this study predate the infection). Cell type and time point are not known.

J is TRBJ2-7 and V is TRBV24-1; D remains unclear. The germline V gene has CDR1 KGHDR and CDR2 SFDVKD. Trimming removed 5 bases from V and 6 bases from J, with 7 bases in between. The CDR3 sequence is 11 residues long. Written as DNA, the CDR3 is TGTGCCACCAGTGGAGGTAGCGAGCAGTACTTC. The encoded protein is CATSGGSEQYF.

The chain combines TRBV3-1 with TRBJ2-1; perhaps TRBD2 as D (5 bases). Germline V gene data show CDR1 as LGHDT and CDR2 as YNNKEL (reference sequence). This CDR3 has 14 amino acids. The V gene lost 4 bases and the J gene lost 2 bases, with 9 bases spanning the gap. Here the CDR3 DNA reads TGTGCCAGCAGCCCCACCGGGACCTACAATGAGCAGTTCTTC. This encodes CASSPTGTYNEQFF.

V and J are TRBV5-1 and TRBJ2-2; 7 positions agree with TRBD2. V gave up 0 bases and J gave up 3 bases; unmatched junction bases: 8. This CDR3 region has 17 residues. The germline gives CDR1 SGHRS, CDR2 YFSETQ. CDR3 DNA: TGCGCCAGCAGCTTGGAATTGCGGGAGCGATACACCGGGGAGCTGTTTTTT. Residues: CASSLELRERYTGELFF. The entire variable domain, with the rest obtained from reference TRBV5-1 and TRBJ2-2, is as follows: KAGVTQTPRYLIKTRGQQVTLSCSPISGHRSVSWYQQTPGQGLQFLFEYFSETQRNKGNFPGRFSGRQFSNSRSEMNVSTLELGDSALYLCASSLELRERYTGELFFGEGSRLTVL.

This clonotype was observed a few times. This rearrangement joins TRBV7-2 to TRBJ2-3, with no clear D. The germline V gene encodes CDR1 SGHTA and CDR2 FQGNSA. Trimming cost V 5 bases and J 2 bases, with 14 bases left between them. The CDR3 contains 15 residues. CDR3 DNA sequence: TGTGCCAGCAGCCCAGGTGGGGTTTACACAGATACGCAGTATTTT. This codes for CASSPGGVYTDTQYF.

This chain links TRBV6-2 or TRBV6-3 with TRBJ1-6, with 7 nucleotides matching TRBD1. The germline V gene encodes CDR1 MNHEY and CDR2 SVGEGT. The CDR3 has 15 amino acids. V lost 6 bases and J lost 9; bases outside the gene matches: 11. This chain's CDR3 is CASSRTGTVPSPLHF. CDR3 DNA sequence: TGTGCCAGCAGCCGAACCGGGACAGTGCCTTCACCCCTCCACTTT.

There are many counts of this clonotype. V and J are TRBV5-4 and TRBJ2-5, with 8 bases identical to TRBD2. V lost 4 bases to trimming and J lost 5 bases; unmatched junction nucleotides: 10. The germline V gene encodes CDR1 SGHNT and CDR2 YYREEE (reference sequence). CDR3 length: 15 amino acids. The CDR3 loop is CASSQDLAGMETQYF. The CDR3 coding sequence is TGTGCCAGCAGCCAGGACTTAGCGGGAATGGAGACCCAGTACTTC.

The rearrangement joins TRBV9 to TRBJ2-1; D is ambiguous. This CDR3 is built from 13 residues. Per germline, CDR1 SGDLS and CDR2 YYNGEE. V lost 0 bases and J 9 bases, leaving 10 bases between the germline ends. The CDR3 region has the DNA TGTGCCAGCAGCGTAGTAACCCTCGGTGAGCAGTTCTTC. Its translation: CASSVVTLGEQFF. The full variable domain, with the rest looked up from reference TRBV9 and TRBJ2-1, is DSGVTQTPKHLITATGQRVTLRCSPRSGDLSVYWYQQSLDQGLQFLIQYYNGEERAKGNILERFSAQQFPDLHSELNLSSLELGDSALYFCASSVVTLGEQFFGPGTRLTVL.

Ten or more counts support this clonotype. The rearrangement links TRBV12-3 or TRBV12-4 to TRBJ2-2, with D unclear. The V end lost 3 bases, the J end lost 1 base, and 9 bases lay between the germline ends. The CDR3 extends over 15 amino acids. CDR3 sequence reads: CASSFRTGNTGELFF. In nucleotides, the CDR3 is TGTGCCAGCAGTTTCAGGACGGGGAACACCGGGGAGCTGTTTTTT.

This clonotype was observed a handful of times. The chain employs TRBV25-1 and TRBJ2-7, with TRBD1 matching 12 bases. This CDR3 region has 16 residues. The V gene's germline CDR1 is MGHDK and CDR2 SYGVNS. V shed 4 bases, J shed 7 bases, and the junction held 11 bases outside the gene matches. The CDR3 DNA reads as TGTGCCAGCAGTGCCGGGACAGGGGGCGCGGTAAGAGAGCAGTACTTC. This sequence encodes CASSAGTGGAVREQYF.

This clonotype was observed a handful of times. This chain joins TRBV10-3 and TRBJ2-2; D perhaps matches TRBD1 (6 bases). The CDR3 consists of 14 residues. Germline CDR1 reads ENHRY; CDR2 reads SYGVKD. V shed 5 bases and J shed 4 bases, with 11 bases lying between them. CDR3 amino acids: CAISRDTRTGELFF. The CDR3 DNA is TGTGCCATCAGTCGGGACACACGCACCGGGGAGCTGTTTTTT.

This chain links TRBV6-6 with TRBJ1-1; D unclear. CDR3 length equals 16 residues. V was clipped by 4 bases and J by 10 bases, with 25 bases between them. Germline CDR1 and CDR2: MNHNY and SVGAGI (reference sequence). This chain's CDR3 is CASSSDLLSRHSGAFF. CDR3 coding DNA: TGTGCCAGCAGTTCGGACCTCCTTAGCCGACATAGTGGAGCTTTCTTT.

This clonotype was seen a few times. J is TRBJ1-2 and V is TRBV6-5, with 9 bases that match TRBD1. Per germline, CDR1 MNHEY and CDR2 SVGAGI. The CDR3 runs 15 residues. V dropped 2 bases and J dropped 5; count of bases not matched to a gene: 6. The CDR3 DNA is TGTGCCAGCAGTTACGGGGGGACAGGGCCTTATGGCTACACCTTC. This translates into CASSYGGTGPYGYTF.

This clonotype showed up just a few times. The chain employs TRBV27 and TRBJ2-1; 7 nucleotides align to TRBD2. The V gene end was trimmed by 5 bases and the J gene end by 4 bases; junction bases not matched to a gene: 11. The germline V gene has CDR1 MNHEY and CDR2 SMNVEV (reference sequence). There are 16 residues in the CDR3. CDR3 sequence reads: CASSPSRDYPYNEQFF. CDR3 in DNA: TGTGCCAGCAGTCCGTCCAGGGACTACCCTTACAATGAGCAGTTCTTC.

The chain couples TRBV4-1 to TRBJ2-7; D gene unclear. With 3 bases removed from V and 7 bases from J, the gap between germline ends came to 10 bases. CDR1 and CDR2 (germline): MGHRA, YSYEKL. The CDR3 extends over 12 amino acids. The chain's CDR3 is CASSQVSREQYF. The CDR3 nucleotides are TGCGCCAGCAGCCAGGTTTCGCGGGAGCAGTACTTC.

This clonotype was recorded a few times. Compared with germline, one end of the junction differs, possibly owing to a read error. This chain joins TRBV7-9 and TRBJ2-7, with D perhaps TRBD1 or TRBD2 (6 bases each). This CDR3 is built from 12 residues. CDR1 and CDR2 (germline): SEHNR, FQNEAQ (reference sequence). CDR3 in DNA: TGTGCCAGCAGCTCCCTGGAGGGGGTCGGCGTATTC. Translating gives CASSSLEGVGVF.

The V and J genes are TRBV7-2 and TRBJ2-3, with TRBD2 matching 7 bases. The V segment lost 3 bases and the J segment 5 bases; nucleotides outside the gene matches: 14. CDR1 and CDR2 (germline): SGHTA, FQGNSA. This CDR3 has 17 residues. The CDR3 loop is CASSFGSGGSMVDTQYF. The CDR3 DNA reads TGTGCCAGCAGCTTCGGGTCGGGCGGGAGTATGGTAGATACGCAGTATTTT.

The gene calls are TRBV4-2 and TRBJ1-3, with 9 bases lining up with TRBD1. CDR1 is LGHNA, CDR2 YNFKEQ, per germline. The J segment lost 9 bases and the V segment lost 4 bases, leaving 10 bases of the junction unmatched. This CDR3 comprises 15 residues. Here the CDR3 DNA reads TGTGCCAGCAGCCTCCCACAGGGGGCGGGCGGCACCATATATTTT. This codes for CASSLPQGAGGTIYF.

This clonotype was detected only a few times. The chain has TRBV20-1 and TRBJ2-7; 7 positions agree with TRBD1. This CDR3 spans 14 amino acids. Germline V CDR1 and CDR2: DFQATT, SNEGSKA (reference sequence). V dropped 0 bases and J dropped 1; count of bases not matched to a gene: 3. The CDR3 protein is CSARDPTGSYEQYF. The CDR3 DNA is TGCAGTGCTAGAGACCCGACAGGGTCCTACGAGCAGTACTTC.

This chain's CDR3 is CASSLSSMSTDTQYF. In DNA, the CDR3 is TGTGCCAGCAGCTTAAGTAGCATGAGCACAGATACGCAGTATTTT. This chain links TRBV7-3 with TRBJ2-3; D remains unclear. CDR3 length equals 15 residues. With 1 base removed from V and 0 bases from J, the gap between germline ends came to 8 bases. Germline loops: CDR1 SGHTA, CDR2 FQGTGA.

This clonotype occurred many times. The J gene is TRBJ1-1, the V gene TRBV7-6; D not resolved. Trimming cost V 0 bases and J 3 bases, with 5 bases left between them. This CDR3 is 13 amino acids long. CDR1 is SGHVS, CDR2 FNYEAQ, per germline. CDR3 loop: CASSLAGHTEAFF. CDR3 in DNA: TGTGCCAGCAGCTTAGCAGGGCACACTGAAGCTTTCTTT.

The CDR3 sequence is CASSRGTTDTQYF. As DNA, the CDR3 is TGTGCCAGCAGCCGGGGGACCACAGATACGCAGTATTTT. The chain is built from TRBV3-1 and TRBJ2-3, with D perhaps TRBD1 or TRBD2 (5 bases each). Germline-derived CDR1 and CDR2 are LGHDT and YNNKEL (reference sequence). V gave up 4 bases and J gave up 2 bases, with 7 bases separating them. The CDR3 sequence is 13 residues long.

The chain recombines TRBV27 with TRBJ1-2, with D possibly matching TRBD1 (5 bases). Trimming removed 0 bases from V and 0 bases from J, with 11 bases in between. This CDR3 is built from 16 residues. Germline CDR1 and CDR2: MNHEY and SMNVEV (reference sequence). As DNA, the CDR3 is TGTGCCAGCAGTTTATCCTCGGGGGGGGCTAACTATGGCTACACCTTC. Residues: CASSLSSGGANYGYTF.

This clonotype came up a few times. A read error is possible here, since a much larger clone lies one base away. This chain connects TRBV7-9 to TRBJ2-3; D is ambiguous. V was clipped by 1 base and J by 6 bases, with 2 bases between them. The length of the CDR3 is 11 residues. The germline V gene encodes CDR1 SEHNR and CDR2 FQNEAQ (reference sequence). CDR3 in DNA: TGTGCCAGCAGCTTAGACGATACGCAGTATTTT. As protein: CASSLDDTQYF.

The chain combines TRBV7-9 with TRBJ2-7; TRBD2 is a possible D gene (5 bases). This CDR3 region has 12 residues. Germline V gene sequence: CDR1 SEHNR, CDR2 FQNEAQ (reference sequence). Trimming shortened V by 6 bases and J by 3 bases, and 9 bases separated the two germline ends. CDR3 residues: CASRNGNYEQYF. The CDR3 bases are TGTGCCAGCAGGAACGGGAACTACGAGCAGTACTTC. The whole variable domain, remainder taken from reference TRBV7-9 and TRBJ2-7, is DTGVSQNPRHKITKRGQNVTFRCDPISEHNRLYWYRQTLGQGPEFLTYFQNEAQLEKSRLLSDRFSAERPKGSFSTLEIQRTEQGDSAMYLCASRNGNYEQYFGPGTRLTVT.

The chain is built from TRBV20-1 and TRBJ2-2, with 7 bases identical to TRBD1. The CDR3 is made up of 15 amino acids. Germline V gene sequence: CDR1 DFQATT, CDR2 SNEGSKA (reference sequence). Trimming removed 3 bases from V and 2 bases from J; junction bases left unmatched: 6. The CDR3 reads CSASARDRNTGELFF. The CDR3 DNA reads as TGCAGTGCTAGCGCCCGGGACAGAAACACCGGGGAGCTGTTTTTT.

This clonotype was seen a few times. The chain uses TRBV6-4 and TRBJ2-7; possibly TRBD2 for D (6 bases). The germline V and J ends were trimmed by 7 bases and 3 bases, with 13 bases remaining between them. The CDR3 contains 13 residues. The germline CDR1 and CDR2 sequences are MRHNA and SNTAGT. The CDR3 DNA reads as TGTGCCAGCACCGACGAGGAGGGCTACGAGCAGTACTTC. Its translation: CASTDEEGYEQYF.

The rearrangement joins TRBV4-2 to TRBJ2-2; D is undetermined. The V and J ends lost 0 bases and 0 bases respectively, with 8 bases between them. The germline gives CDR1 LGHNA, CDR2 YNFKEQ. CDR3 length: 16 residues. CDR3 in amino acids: CASSQDYASNTGELFF. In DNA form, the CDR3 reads TGTGCCAGCAGCCAAGACTACGCTTCGAACACCGGGGAGCTGTTTTTT.

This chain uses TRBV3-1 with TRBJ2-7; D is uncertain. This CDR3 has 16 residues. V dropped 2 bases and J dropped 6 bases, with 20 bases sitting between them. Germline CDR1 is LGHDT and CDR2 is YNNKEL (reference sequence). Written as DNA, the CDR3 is TGTGCCAGCAGCCAAAGTGTAGCCTCCATACCTTCCGAGCAGTACTTC. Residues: CASSQSVASIPSEQYF.

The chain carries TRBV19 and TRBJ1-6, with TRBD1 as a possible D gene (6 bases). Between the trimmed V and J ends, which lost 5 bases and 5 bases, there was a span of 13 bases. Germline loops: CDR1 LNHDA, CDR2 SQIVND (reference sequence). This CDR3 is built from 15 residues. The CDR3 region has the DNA TGTGCCAGTAGTCCGGAGGACAGCCATAATTCACCCCTCCACTTT. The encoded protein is CASSPEDSHNSPLHF.

Written as DNA, the CDR3 is TGTGCCAGCAGTTACTCCACCCTAGTCTATGAGCAGTTCTTC. It encodes CASSYSTLVYEQFF. This chain joins TRBV6-5 and TRBJ2-1; D not resolved. The V end was cut by 0 bases, the J end by 8 bases, with 11 bases between. The CDR3 consists of 14 residues. Germline assignment: CDR1 MNHEY and CDR2 SVGAGI.

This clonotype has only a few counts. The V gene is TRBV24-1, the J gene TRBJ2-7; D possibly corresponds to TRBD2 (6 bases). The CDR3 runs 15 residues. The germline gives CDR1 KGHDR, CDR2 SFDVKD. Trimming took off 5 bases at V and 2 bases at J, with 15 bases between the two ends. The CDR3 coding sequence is TGTGCCACCAGTGCGGGGGACGGACTAACCTACGAGCAGTACTTC. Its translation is CATSAGDGLTYEQYF.